This T cell receptor beta chain came from a study of cytomegalovirus exposure and HLA in healthy donors. In the study overall: A prior study identified approximately 110 million unique TCR beta sequences from about 179 million T cells.

Findings and caveats of the study: Reports described diagnosis of cytomegalovirus status by the classifier as highly specific and sensitive.

PCR involved 60 Vbeta and 13 Jbeta primers. Clones were sequenced by immunoSEQ multiplex PCR, and TCRdb holds only the in-frame ones, with some missing. The table lists about 98,000 clones, approximately 79% of them singletons. In the case of this clone: Antigen: not known.

Trimming removed 7 bases from V and 5 bases from J; junction bases left unmatched: 3. The CDR3 is 12 amino acids. CDR1 is SQVTM, CDR2 ANQGSEA, per germline. The specimen sequenced was PBMCs. The genes are TRBV29-1 and TRBJ2-1, with 9 nucleotides matching TRBD2. The TCR originated in a male donor in good health and CMV-seronegative. In DNA form, the CDR3 reads TGCAGCGGCAGACTAGCGGACAATGAGCAGTTCTTC. Translated, it gives CSGRLADNEQFF.